This T cell receptor beta chain was observed in a study of blood T cell repertoires in COVID-19. Profiling relied on immunoSEQ multiplex PCR, and the TCRdb table lists in-frame clones only, not all of them. There are a few hundred thousand clones in the sample; around 90% occur only once, and 4.5% to 7% lies in the top ten. Germline values: CDR1 SGHRS, CDR2 YFSETQ. This CDR3 is built from 16 residues. V was pared by 2 bases and J by 4 bases, with 6 bases of the junction left unmatched. The chain couples TRBV5-1 to TRBJ1-6; TRBD1 aligns across 7 bases. This receptor was taken from a woman younger than 45 who had recovered from COVID-19. Sequencing input: PBMCs or T cells enriched from blood (not recorded which). The CDR3 reads CASSLFGTVYNSPLHF. DNA of the CDR3: TGCGCCAGCAGCTTATTCGGGACAGTTTATAATTCACCCCTCCACTTT. The whole variable domain, remainder taken from reference TRBV5-1 and TRBJ1-6, is KAGVTQTPRYLIKTRGQQVTLSCSPISGHRSVSWYQQTPGQGLQFLFEYFSETQRNKGNFPGRFSGRQFSNSRSEMNVSTLELGDSALYLCASSLFGTVYNSPLHFGNGTRLTVT.